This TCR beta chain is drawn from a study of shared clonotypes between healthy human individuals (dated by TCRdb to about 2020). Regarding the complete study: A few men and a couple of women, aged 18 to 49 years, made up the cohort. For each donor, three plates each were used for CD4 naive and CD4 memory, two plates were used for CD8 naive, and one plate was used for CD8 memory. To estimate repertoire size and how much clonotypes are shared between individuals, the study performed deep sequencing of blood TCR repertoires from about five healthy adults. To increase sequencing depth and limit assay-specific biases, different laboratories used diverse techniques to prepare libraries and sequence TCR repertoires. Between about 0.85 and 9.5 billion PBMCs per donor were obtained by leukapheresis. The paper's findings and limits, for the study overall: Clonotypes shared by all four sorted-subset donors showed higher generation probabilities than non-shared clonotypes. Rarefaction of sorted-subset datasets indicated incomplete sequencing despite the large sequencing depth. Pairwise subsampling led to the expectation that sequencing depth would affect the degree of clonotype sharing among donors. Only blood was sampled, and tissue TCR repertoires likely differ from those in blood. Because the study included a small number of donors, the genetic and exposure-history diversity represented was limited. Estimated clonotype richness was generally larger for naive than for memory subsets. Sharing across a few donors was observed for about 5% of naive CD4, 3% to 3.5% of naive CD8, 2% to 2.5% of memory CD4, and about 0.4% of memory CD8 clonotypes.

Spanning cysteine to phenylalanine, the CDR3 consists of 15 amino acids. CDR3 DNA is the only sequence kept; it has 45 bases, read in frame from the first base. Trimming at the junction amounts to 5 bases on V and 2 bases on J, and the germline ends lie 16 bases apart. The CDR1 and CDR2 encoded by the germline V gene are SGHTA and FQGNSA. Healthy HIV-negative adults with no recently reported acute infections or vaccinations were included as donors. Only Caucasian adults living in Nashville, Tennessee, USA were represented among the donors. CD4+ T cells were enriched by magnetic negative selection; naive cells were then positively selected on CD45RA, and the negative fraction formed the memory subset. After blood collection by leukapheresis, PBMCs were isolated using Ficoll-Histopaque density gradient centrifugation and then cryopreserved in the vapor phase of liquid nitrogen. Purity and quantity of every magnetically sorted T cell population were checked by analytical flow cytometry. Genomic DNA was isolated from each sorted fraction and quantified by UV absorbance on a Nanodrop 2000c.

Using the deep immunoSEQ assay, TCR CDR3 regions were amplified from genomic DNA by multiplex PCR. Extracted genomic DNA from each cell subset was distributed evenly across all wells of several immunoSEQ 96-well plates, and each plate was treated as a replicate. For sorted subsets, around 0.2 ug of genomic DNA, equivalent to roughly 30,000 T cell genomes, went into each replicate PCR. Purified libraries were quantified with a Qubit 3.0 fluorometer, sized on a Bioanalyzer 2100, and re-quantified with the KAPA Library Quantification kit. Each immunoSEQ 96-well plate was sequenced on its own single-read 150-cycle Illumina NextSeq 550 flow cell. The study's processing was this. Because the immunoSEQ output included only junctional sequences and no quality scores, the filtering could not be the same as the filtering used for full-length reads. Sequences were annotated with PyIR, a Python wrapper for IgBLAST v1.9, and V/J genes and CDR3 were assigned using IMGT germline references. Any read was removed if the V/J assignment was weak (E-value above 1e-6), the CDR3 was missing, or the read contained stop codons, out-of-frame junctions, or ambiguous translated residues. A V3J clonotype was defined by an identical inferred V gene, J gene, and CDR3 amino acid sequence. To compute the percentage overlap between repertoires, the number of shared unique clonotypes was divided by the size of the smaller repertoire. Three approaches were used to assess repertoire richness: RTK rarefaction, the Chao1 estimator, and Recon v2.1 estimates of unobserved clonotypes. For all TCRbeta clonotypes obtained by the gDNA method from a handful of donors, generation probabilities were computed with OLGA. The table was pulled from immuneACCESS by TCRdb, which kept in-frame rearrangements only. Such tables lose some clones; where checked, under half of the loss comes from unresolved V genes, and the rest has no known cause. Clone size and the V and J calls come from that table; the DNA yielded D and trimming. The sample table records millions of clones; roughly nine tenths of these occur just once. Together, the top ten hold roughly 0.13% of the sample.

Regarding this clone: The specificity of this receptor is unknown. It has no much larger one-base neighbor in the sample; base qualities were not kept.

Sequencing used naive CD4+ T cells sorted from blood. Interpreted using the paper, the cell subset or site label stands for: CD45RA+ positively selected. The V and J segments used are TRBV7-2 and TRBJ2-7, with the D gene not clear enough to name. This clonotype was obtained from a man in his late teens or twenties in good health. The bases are TGTGCCAGCAGCCCCTCGTGGTTTTCGACCTACGAGCAGTACTTC. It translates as CASSPSWFSTYEQYF.